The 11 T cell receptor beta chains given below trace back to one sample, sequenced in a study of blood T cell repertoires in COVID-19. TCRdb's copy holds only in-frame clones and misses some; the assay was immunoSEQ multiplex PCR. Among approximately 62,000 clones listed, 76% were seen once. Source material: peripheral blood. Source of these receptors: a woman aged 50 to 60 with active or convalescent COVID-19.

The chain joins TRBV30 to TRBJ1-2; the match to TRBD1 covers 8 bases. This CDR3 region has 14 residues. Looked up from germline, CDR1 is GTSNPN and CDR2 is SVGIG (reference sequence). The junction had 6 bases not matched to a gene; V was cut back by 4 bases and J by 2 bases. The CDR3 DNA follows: TGTGCCTGGAAGGATCACAGGGGGAACTATGGCTACACCTTC. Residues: CAWKDHRGNYGYTF.

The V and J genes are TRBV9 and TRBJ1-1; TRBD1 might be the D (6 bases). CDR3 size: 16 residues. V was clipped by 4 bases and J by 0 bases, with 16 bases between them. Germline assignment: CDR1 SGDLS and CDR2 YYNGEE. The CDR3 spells CASSPLRTVMNTEAFF. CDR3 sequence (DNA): TGTGCCAGCAGCCCCCTACGGACAGTCATGAACACTGAAGCTTTCTTT.

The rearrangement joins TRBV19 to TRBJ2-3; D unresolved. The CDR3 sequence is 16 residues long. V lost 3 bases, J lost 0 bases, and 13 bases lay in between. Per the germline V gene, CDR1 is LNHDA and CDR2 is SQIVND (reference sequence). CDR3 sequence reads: CASSMQTTDSTDTQYF. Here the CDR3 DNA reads TGTGCCAGTAGTATGCAGACAACCGATAGCACAGATACGCAGTATTTT.

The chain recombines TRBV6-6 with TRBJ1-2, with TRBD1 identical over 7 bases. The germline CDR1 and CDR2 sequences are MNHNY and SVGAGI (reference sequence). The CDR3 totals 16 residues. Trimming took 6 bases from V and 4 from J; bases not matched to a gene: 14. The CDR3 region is CASRHTLQGQGYGYTF. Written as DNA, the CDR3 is TGTGCCAGCAGACATACACTACAGGGGCAGGGCTATGGCTACACCTTC.

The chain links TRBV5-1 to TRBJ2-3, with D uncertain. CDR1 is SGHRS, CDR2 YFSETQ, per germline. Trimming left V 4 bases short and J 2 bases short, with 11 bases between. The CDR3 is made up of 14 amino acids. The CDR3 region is CASSPMRNTDTQYF. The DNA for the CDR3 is TGCGCCAGCAGCCCCATGAGAAACACAGATACGCAGTATTTT.

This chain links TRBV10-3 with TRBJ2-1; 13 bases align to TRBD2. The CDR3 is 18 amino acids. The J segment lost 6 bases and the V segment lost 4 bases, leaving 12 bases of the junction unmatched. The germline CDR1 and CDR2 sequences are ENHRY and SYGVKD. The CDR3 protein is CAISAGLAGEQVGNEQFF. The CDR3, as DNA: TGTGCCATCAGTGCCGGACTAGCGGGAGAGCAGGTTGGCAATGAGCAGTTCTTC.

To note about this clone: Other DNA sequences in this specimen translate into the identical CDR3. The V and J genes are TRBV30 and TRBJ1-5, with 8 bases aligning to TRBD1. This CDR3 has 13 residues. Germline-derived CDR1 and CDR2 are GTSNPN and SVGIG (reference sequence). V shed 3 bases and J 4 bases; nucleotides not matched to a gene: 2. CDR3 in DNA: TGTGCCTGGAGCGGACAGGGAAATCAGCCCCAGCATTTT. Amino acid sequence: CAWSGQGNQPQHF.

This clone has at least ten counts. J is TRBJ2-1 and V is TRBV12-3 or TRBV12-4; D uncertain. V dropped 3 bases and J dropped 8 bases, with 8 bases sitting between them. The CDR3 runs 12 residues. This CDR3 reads CASSLRRHEQFF. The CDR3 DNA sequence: TGTGCCAGCAGTTTGCGTCGCCATGAGCAGTTCTTC.

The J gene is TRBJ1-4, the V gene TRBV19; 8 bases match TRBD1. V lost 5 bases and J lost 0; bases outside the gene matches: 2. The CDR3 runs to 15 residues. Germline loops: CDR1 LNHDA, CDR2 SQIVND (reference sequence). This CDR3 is CASSPGQATNEKLFF. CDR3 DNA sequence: TGTGCCAGTAGTCCGGGACAGGCAACTAATGAAAAACTGTTTTTT.

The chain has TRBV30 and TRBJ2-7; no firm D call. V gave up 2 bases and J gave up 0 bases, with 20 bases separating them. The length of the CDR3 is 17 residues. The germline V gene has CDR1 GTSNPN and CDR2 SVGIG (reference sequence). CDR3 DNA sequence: TGTGCCTGGAGTATACCCCACTTTGGGCCCTTCTCCTACGAGCAGTACTTC. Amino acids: CAWSIPHFGPFSYEQYF.

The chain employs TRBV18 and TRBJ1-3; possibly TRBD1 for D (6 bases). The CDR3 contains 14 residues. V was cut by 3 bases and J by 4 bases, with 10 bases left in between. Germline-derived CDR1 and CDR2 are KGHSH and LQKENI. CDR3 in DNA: TGTGCCAGCTCACCGAACAGGGTCGGAAACACCATATATTTT. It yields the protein CASSPNRVGNTIYF.